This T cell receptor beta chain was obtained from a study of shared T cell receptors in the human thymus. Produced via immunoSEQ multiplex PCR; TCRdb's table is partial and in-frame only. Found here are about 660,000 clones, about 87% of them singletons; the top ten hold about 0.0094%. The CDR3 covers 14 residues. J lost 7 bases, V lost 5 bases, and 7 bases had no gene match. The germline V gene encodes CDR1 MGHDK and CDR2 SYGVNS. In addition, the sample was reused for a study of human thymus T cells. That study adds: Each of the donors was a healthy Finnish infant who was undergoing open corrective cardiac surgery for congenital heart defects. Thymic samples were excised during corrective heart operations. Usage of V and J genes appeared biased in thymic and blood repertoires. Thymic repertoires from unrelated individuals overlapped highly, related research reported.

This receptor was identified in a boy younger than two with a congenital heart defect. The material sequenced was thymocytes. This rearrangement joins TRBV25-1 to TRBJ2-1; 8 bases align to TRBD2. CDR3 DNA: TGTGCCAGCAGTAGCGGGAGAGTTGAAAATGAGCAGTTCTTC. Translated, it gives CASSSGRVENEQFF. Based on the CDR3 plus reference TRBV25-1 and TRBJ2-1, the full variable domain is EADIYQTPRYLVIGTGKKITLECSQTMGHDKMYWYQQDPGMELHLIHYSYGVNSTEKGDLSSESTVSRIRTEHFPLTLESARPSHTSQYLCASSSGRVENEQFFGPGTRLTVL.